The 6 T cell receptor beta chains in this list originate from one sample, sequenced in a study of cytomegalovirus exposure and HLA in healthy donors. The PCR had 60 Vbeta and 13 Jbeta primers. Clones were sequenced by immunoSEQ multiplex PCR, and TCRdb holds only the in-frame ones, with some missing. This sample has 200,000 to 250,000 clones, with more than 75% found just once. The material sequenced was PBMCs. These TCRs come from a human donor in good health.

This chain uses TRBV28 with TRBJ2-7; 7 bases match TRBD2. The junction had 6 bases not matched to a gene; V was cut back by 3 bases and J by 4 bases. The CDR3 extends over 14 amino acids. The germline gives CDR1 MDHEN, CDR2 SYDVKM. CDR3: CASSLARESYEQYF. The CDR3 DNA sequence: TGTGCCAGCAGTTTGGCGCGGGAGTCTTACGAGCAGTACTTC.

The V call is TRBV4-2, the J call TRBJ2-1; 10 nucleotides agree with TRBD2. This CDR3 has 16 amino acids. Germline loops: CDR1 LGHNA, CDR2 YNFKEQ. V was pared by 3 bases and J by 7 bases, with 9 bases of the junction left unmatched. CDR3 bases: TGTGCCAGCAGCCAGGATTCTAGCGGGAGTTGGAATGAGCAGTTCTTC. Translation gives CASSQDSSGSWNEQFF.

The chain is built from TRBV9 and TRBJ2-5, with 11 nucleotides matching TRBD2. Trimming removed 0 bases from V and 1 base from J; junction bases left unmatched: 2. The CDR3 is 16 amino acids. The germline V gene has CDR1 SGDLS and CDR2 YYNGEE. DNA of the CDR3: TGTGCCAGCAGCGTAGCTGGACTAGCGGGCCAAGAGACCCAGTACTTC. Protein sequence: CASSVAGLAGQETQYF.

The chain recombines TRBV18 with TRBJ1-3; 9 bases are shared with TRBD1. V lost 3 bases, J lost 3 bases, and 9 bases stayed unmatched. The germline V gene encodes CDR1 KGHSH and CDR2 LQKENI. The CDR3 sequence is 17 residues long. The CDR3 nucleotides read TGTGCCAGCTCACCCCCATTGACAGGGGGTGGTGGAAACACCATATATTTT. Protein sequence: CASSPPLTGGGGNTIYF.

The V gene is TRBV7-2, the J gene TRBJ2-7, with D tentatively TRBD2 (5 bases). V lost 5 bases, J lost 0 bases, and 8 bases lay in between. The CDR3 sequence is 13 residues long. Per the germline V gene, CDR1 is SGHTA and CDR2 is FQGNSA. The CDR3 loop reads CASSTRPSYEQYF. The CDR3 DNA is TGTGCCAGCAGCACTAGGCCCTCCTACGAGCAGTACTTC.

The chain links TRBV7-3 to TRBJ2-1; 10 bases are a match to TRBD2. J was trimmed by 8 bases and V by 4 bases; bases with no gene match: 8. This CDR3 is built from 15 residues. The germline V gene encodes CDR1 SGHTA and CDR2 FQGTGA. The CDR3 DNA follows: TGTGCCAGCAGCTCAGCTAGCGGGAGTCGGTATGAGCAGTTCTTC. Translating gives CASSSASGSRYEQFF.